This T cell receptor beta chain was sequenced during a study of vaccination and CD4 T cells after COVID-19. For the study at large: A vaccine, either BNT162b2 or mRNA-1273, was given to participants in two doses. As a positive control, some control cultures were given a CEFX pool, while others were given an HIV-1 Nef pool or no peptide.

Sequenced with the Oncomine TCR Beta short-read assay was DNA taken from cultured CD4+ T cells. TCRdb redid the calling of the PCR reads with MiXCR, one entry per CDR3 protein. The sample shows roughly 9,200 distinct CDR3 sequences, about 45% of them seen only once. Comment on this clonotype: Its antigen remains unidentified.

The CDR3 consists of 12 residues. Trimming pared 5 bases from V and 0 bases from J, leaving 8 bases between. CDR1 is DFQATT, CDR2 SNEGSKA, per germline (reference sequence). The sample's treatment: approximately 9-day PBMC culture with coronavirus spike peptide pools or control peptides (ViraFEST assay). From the unexposed donor, CD4+ T cells were collected ahead of the COVID-19 pandemic (2011-2018). Where cell yield allowed, unexposed-donor CD4+ T cells were probed with SARS-CoV-2 S/N and four cold-coronavirus spikes. The material sequenced was CD4+ T cells from blood, cultured in vitro. The source is a human donor in good health. This chain links TRBV20-1 with TRBJ2-7; D might be TRBD2 (5 bases). Written as DNA, the CDR3 is TGCAGTGCTCTCCGGGGCTCCTACGAGCAGTACTTC. Translated, it gives CSALRGSYEQYF.